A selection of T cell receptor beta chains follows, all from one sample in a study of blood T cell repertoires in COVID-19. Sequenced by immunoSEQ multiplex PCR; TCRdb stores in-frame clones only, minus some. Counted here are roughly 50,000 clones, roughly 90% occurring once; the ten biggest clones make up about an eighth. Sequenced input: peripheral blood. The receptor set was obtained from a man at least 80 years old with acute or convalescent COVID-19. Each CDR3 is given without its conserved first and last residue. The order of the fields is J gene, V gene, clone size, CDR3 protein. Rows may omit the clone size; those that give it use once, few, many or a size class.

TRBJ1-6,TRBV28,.,ASSRQGAISPLH
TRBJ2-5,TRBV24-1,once,ATSDPGGAETQY
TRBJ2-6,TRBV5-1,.,ASARGQVSGANVLT
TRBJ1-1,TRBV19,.,ASSAQVNAEAF
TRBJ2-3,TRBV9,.,ASSVVFNTDTQY
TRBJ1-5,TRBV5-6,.,ASSLQDREYQPQH
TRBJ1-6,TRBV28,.,ASSLTGSYYNSPLH
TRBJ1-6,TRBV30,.,AWSVVTAKSPLH
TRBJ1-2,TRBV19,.,ASRLGQGAQISYGYT
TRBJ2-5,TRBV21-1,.,ASSGGDRGRRETQY
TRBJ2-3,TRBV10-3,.,AITSDYTDTQY
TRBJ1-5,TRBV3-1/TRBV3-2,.,ASSQGWLGAGGNQPQH
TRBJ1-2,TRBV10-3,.,AISGPRDTTSGGYT
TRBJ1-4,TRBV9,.,ASSASPTARNEKLF
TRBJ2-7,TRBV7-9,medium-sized,ASGTGGYEQY
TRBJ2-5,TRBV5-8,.,ASSPDRGPYQETQY